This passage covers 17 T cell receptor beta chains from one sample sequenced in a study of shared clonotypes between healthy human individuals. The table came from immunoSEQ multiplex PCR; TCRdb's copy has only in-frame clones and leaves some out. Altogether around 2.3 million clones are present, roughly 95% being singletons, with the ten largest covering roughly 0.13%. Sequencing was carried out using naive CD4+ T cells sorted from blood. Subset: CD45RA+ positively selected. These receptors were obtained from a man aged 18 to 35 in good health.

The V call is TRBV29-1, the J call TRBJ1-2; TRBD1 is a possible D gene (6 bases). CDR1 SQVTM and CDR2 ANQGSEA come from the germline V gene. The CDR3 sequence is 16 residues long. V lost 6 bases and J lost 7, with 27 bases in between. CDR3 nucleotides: TGCAGCGTCGCCCGAGGGGGTATCGGGGGCGCGGGTGGCTACACCTTC. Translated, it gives CSVARGGIGGAGGYTF.

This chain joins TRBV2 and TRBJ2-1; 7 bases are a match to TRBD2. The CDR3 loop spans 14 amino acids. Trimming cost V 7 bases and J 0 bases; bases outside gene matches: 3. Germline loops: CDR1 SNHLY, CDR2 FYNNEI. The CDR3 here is CASIREGSYNEQFF. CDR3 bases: TGTGCCAGCATCAGGGAGGGCTCCTACAATGAGCAGTTCTTC.

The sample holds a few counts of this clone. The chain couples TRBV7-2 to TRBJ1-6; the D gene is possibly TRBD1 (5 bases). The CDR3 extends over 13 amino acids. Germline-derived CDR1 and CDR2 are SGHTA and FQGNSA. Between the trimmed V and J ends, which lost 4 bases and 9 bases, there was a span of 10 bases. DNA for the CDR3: TGTGCCAGCAGCTCGGCCGGGGGTTCACCCCTCCACTTT. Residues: CASSSAGGSPLHF.

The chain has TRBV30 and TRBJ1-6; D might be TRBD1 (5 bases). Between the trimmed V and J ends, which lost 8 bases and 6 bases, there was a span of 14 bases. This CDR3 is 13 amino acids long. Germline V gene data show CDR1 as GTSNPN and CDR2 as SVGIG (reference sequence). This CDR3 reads CAGAGAGNSPLHF. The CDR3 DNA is TGTGCCGGTGCCGGGGCGGGTAATTCACCCCTCCACTTT.

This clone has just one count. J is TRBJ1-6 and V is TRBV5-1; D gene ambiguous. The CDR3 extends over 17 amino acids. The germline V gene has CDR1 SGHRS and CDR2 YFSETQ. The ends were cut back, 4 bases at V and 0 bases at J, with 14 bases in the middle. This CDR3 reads CASSPDPSSSYNSPLHF. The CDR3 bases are TGCGCCAGCAGCCCGGATCCGTCGAGCTCCTATAATTCACCCCTCCACTTT.

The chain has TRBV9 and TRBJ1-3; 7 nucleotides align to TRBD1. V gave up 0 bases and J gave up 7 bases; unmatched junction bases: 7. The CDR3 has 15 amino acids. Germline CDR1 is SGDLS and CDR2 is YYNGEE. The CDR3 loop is CASSVAGTVLNTIYF. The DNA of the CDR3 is TGTGCCAGCAGCGTAGCCGGGACAGTTTTGAACACCATATATTTT.

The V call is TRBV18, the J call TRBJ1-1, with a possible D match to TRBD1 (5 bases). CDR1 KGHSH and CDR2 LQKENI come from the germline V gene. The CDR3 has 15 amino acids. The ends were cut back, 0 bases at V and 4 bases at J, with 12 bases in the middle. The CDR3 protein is CASSPPSRVVTEAFF. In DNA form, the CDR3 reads TGTGCCAGCTCACCACCGAGCAGGGTGGTCACTGAAGCTTTCTTT.

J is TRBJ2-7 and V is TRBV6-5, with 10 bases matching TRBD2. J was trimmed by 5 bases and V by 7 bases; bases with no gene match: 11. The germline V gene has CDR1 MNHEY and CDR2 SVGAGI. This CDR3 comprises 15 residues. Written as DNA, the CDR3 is TGTGCCAGCACCCACCGGCTAGCGGGAGACCACGAGCAGTACTTC. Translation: CASTHRLAGDHEQYF.

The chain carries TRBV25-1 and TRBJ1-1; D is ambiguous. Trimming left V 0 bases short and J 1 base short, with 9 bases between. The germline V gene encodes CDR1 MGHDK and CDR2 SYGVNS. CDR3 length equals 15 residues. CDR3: CASSEYREGNTEAFF. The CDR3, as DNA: TGTGCCAGCAGTGAATATAGGGAGGGGAACACTGAAGCTTTCTTT. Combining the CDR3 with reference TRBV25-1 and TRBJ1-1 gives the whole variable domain EADIYQTPRYLVIGTGKKITLECSQTMGHDKMYWYQQDPGMELHLIHYSYGVNSTEKGDLSSESTVSRIRTEHFPLTLESARPSHTSQYLCASSEYREGNTEAFFGQGTRLTVV.

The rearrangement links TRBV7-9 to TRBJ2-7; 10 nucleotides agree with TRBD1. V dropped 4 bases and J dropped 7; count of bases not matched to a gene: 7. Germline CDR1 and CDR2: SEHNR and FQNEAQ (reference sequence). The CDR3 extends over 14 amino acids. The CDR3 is CASSWGQGNGEQYF. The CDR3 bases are TGTGCCAGCAGCTGGGGACAGGGGAATGGGGAGCAGTACTTC.

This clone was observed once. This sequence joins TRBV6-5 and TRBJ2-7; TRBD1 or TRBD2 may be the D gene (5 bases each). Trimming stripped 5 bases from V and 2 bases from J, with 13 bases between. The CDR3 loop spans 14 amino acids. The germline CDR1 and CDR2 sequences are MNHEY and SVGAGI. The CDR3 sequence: CASSRGTATYEQYF. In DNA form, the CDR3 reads TGTGCCAGCAGTCGTGGGACGGCGACCTACGAGCAGTACTTC.

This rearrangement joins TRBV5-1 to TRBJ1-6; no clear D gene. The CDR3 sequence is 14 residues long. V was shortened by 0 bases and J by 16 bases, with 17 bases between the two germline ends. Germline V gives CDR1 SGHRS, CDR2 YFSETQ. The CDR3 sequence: CASSLGTPTPELHF. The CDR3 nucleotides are TGCGCCAGCAGCTTGGGAACTCCGACACCTGAGCTCCACTTT. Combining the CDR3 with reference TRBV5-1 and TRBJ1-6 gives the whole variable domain KAGVTQTPRYLIKTRGQQVTLSCSPISGHRSVSWYQQTPGQGLQFLFEYFSETQRNKGNFPGRFSGRQFSNSRSEMNVSTLELGDSALYLCASSLGTPTPELHFGNGTRLTVT.

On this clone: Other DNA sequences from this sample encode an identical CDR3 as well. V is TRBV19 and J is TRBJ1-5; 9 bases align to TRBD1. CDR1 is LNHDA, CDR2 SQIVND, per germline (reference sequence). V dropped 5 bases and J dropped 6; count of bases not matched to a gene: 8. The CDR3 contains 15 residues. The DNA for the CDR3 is TGTGCCAGTAGTCCGGGACAGGGAGGCAGTCAGCCCCAGCATTTT. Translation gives CASSPGQGGSQPQHF.

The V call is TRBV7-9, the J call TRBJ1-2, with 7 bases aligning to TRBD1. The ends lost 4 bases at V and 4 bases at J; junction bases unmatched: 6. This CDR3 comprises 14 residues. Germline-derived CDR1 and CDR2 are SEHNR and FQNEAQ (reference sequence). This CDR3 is CASSSRGQVYGYTF. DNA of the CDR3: TGTGCCAGCAGCTCAAGGGGGCAAGTCTATGGCTACACCTTC.

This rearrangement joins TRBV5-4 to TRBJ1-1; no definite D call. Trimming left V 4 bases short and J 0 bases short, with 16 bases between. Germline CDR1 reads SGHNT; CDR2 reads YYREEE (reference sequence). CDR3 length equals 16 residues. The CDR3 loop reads CASSTWRQNMNTEAFF. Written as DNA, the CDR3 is TGTGCCAGCAGCACCTGGCGGCAGAACATGAACACTGAAGCTTTCTTT.

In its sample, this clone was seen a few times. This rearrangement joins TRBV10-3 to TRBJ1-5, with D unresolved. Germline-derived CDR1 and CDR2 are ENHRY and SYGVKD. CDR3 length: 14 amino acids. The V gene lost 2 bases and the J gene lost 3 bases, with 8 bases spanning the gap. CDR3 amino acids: CAISEGSDNQPQHF. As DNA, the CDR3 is TGTGCCATCAGTGAGGGGAGTGACAATCAGCCCCAGCATTTT.

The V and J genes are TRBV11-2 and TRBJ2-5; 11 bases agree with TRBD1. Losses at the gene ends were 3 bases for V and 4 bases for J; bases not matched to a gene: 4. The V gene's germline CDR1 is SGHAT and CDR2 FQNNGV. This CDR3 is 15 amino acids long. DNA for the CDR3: TGTGCCAGCAGCTTCTCCGGGACAGGGGGAGAGACCCAGTACTTC. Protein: CASSFSGTGGETQYF.